This T cell receptor (beta chain) was recorded in a study of blood T cells in healthy people across ages. The CDR3 is made up of 12 amino acids. V gave up 1 base and J gave up 9 bases, with 7 bases separating them. A J-beta primer mix and a sample-barcoded 5' primer were used in a second PCR of about 7 to 12 cycles. TCRdb used MiXCR to reprocess the 5' RACE reads, holding one entry per CDR3 protein. The sample comprises around 900,000 distinct CDR3 sequences, roughly 47% of which are singletons, and about 20% rests with the top ten. The amount of total RNA extracted per sample was at least 5.5 micrograms.

This chain uses TRBV12-3 or TRBV12-4 with TRBJ1-5; no clear D gene. Input material: blood. This TCR was recovered from a woman aged 55-69 years in good health. The CDR3 here is CASSLDPAPQHF. CDR3 bases: TGTGCCAGCAGTTTAGACCCAGCGCCCCAGCATTTT.